Each of the 30 T cell receptor beta chains below was sequenced from the same sample in a study of beta chain features in type 1 diabetes. Of the isolated RNA, all was reverse transcribed, and so the sequenced material was expressed TCRB transcripts. TCRdb's copy holds only in-frame clones and misses some; the assay was immunoSEQ multiplex PCR. The table lists 160,000 or so clones, more than 60% of them singletons. No antigen is known for these receptors. Study results and limitations: Among patients with Type 1 diabetes, TCRB CDR3s were moderately but significantly shorter in every one of the four CD4+ subsets.

Material: naive CD4+ T cells from blood. The source of these receptors is a man aged 30 to 45 with type 1 diabetes.

The chain has TRBV4-3 and TRBJ2-7, with 7 bases identical to TRBD1. The V gene's germline CDR1 is LGHNA and CDR2 YSLEER. The CDR3 extends over 17 amino acids. Trimming removed 1 base from V and 0 bases from J; junction bases left unmatched: 9. The CDR3, as DNA: TGCGCCAGCAGCCAAGGGTCCGGGACAGACATCTCCTACGAGCAGTACTTC. Its translation is CASSQGSGTDISYEQYF.

This clone showed up just a few times. The chain carries TRBV15 and TRBJ1-2; D is perhaps TRBD1 (5 bases). V was clipped by 4 bases and J by 0 bases, with 12 bases between them. This CDR3 comprises 15 residues. Germline CDR1 is LNHNV and CDR2 is YYDKDF (reference sequence). CDR3 coding DNA: TGTGCCACCAGCATTGGGGACGGTTCTAACTATGGCTACACCTTC. Translating it yields CATSIGDGSNYGYTF.

The V gene is TRBV9, the J gene TRBJ2-3, with D tentatively TRBD2 (6 bases). CDR1 SGDLS and CDR2 YYNGEE come from the germline V gene. The CDR3 has 17 amino acids. The V end lost 0 bases, the J end lost 5 bases, and 19 bases lay between the germline ends. The CDR3 region has the DNA TGTGCCAGCAGCGTAGCTTCGGGCACCGAGGAGGGAGATACGCAGTATTTT. Residues: CASSVASGTEEGDTQYF.

The chain is built from TRBV4-3 and TRBJ2-3; TRBD2 aligns across 7 bases. The ends lost 4 bases at V and 1 base at J; junction bases unmatched: 5. The CDR3 is made up of 15 amino acids. Germline CDR1 reads LGHNA; CDR2 reads YSLEER. Written as DNA, the CDR3 is TGCGCCAGCAGCCCGGGAGCGGGGCGCACAGATACGCAGTATTTT. Protein product: CASSPGAGRTDTQYF.

J is TRBJ2-3 and V is TRBV6-5, with D possibly matching TRBD2 (6 bases). The CDR3 consists of 13 residues. V was clipped by 6 bases and J by 5 bases, with 12 bases between them. In germline, CDR1 is MNHEY, CDR2 SVGAGI. This chain's CDR3 is CASSPLGGDTQYF. DNA for the CDR3: TGTGCCAGCAGCCCCTTGGGAGGAGATACGCAGTATTTT.

This rearrangement joins TRBV20-1 to TRBJ2-7; D remains unclear. The germline CDR1 and CDR2 sequences are DFQATT and SNEGSKA (reference sequence). V gave up 3 bases and J gave up 3 bases, with 3 bases separating them. CDR3 length equals 10 residues. The CDR3 sequence: CSASNYEQYF. The CDR3, as DNA: TGCAGTGCTAGTAACTACGAGCAGTACTTC.

This clone was seen a handful of times. J is TRBJ2-3 and V is TRBV29-1; 13 nucleotides align to TRBD2. The CDR3 extends over 16 amino acids. The germline V gene encodes CDR1 SQVTM and CDR2 ANQGSEA. The J segment lost 2 bases and the V segment lost 7 bases, leaving 9 bases of the junction unmatched. This chain's CDR3 is CSAQLGLAGATDTQYF. CDR3 DNA: TGCAGCGCCCAACTAGGACTAGCGGGGGCCACAGATACGCAGTATTTT.

This chain connects TRBV29-1 to TRBJ1-1; 7 nucleotides agree with TRBD1. After removal of 7 bases from V and 6 bases from J, the junction contained 5 bases not matched to a gene. The CDR3 length is 11 residues. Germline V gives CDR1 SQVTM, CDR2 ANQGSEA. The CDR3 coding sequence is TGCAGCGCATCAGGGGGGGCTGAAGCTTTCTTT. Encoded protein: CSASGGAEAFF.

This chain links TRBV29-1 with TRBJ2-3; TRBD1 agrees at 7 bases. The junction had 10 bases not matched to a gene; V was cut back by 7 bases and J by 3 bases. Germline values: CDR1 SQVTM, CDR2 ANQGSEA. The CDR3 is made up of 14 amino acids. The CDR3 spells CSAGLTGDTDTQYF. The CDR3 DNA sequence: TGCAGCGCCGGACTTACAGGGGATACAGATACGCAGTATTTT.

The chain couples TRBV7-8 to TRBJ2-1; TRBD2 matches 15 bases. Germline-derived CDR1 and CDR2 are SGHVS and FQNEAQ. The CDR3 extends over 15 amino acids. Trimming took 4 bases from V and 6 from J; bases not matched to a gene: 1. The DNA for the CDR3 is TGTGCCAGCAGCTCGGGACTAGCGGGGGGCAATGAGCAGTTCTTC. It specifies CASSSGLAGGNEQFF.

This clone appeared once. The CDR3 reads CASSFGASSYEQYF. Here the CDR3 DNA reads TGTGCCAGCAGCTTCGGGGCCAGCTCCTACGAGCAGTACTTC. The chain joins TRBV7-8 to TRBJ2-7; D might be TRBD1 or TRBD2, each matching 5 bases. Germline CDR1 and CDR2: SGHVS and FQNEAQ. The V end lost 3 bases, the J end lost 0 bases, and 9 bases lay between the germline ends. The length of the CDR3 is 14 residues.

V is TRBV6-5 and J is TRBJ2-7; 11 nucleotides align to TRBD1. The junction had 5 bases not matched to a gene; V was cut back by 7 bases and J by 6 bases. CDR3 length: 13 residues. CDR1 is MNHEY, CDR2 SVGAGI, per germline. CDR3 DNA: TGTGCCAGCAAGTCGGACAGGGGGCGCGAGCAGTACTTC. This sequence encodes CASKSDRGREQYF.

This clone was detected only once. The chain combines TRBV18 with TRBJ2-7; D may match TRBD1 or TRBD2 (5 bases each). V lost 2 bases and J lost 5, with 10 bases in between. Germline V gene lookup returns CDR1 KGHSH and CDR2 LQKENI. The CDR3 has 13 residues. Here the CDR3 reads CASSPGTGDEQYF. DNA for the CDR3: TGTGCCAGCTCACCAGGGACGGGTGACGAGCAGTACTTC.

This clone was seen a few times. The chain is built from TRBV25-1 and TRBJ2-3; 7 bases are a match to TRBD1. CDR3 length: 14 residues. Looked up from germline, CDR1 is MGHDK and CDR2 is SYGVNS. With V trimmed by 4 bases and J by 6 bases, 7 bases remained unmatched. The CDR3 DNA reads TGTGCCAGCAGTGCTTCGGGACAGTCGGATACGCAGTATTTT. Protein: CASSASGQSDTQYF.

The sample holds a few counts of this clone. This sample also contains other DNA sequences that code for the same CDR3. The chain uses TRBV5-1 and TRBJ2-3; D gene unclear. The CDR3 has 11 amino acids. Trimming shortened V by 0 bases and J by 6 bases, and 2 bases separated the two germline ends. The V gene's germline CDR1 is SGHRS and CDR2 YFSETQ. The CDR3 region is CASSLADTQYF. DNA of the CDR3: TGCGCCAGCAGCTTGGCTGATACGCAGTATTTT. The full variable domain, in which reference TRBV5-1 and TRBJ2-3 provide the parts outside the CDR3, is KAGVTQTPRYLIKTRGQQVTLSCSPISGHRSVSWYQQTPGQGLQFLFEYFSETQRNKGNFPGRFSGRQFSNSRSEMNVSTLELGDSALYLCASSLADTQYFGPGTRLTVL.

The chain is built from TRBV29-1 and TRBJ2-5; D is unresolved. This CDR3 has 13 amino acids. V was clipped by 5 bases and J by 1 base, with 11 bases between them. CDR1 and CDR2 (germline): SQVTM, ANQGSEA. Here the CDR3 DNA reads TGCAGCGTTAATAAGGCAGTCCAAGAGACCCAGTACTTC. As protein: CSVNKAVQETQYF. Full variable domain (remainder filled in from reference TRBV29-1 and TRBJ2-5): SAVISQKPSRDICQRGTSLTIQCQVDSQVTMMFWYRQQPGQSLTLIATANQGSEATYESGFVIDKFPISRPNLTFSTLTVSNMSPEDSSIYLCSVNKAVQETQYFGPGTRLLVL.

This clone was detected a few times. V usage is TRBV11-2 and J usage is TRBJ2-7; 7 bases map to TRBD1. This CDR3 has 15 residues. The V gene's germline CDR1 is SGHAT and CDR2 FQNNGV. Germline trimming cut 4 bases from V and 3 bases from J; bases unmatched to any gene: 9. The CDR3 spells CASSYDRVGLYEQYF. The DNA of the CDR3 is TGTGCCAGCAGCTACGACAGGGTTGGGCTCTACGAGCAGTACTTC. Combining the CDR3 with reference TRBV11-2 and TRBJ2-7 gives the whole variable domain EAGVAQSPRYKIIEKRQSVAFWCNPISGHATLYWYQQILGQGPKLLIQFQNNGVVDDSQLPKDRFSAERLKGVDSTLKIQPAKLEDSAVYLCASSYDRVGLYEQYFGPGTRLTVT.

This clone was observed once. The chain links TRBV7-2 to TRBJ2-1; D possibly corresponds to TRBD1 (5 bases). Germline CDR1 and CDR2: SGHTA and FQGNSA. This CDR3 contains 14 residues. V shed 0 bases and J shed 4 bases, with 7 bases lying between them. The CDR3 sequence is CASSLATVYNEQFF. CDR3 in DNA: TGTGCCAGCAGCTTAGCGACAGTGTACAATGAGCAGTTCTTC.

This clone has just a few counts. V usage is TRBV30 and J usage is TRBJ2-7; D gene uncertain. V shed 3 bases and J shed 5 bases, with 8 bases lying between them. The germline V gene encodes CDR1 GTSNPN and CDR2 SVGIG (reference sequence). The CDR3 length is 11 residues. As DNA, the CDR3 is TGTGCCTGGAGCCCGTTGGACGAGCAGTACTTC. It is translated as CAWSPLDEQYF.

V and J are TRBV9 and TRBJ2-7, with 10 bases matching TRBD2. Trimming cost V 0 bases and J 7 bases; bases outside gene matches: 7. The CDR3 contains 15 residues. Germline CDR1 reads SGDLS; CDR2 reads YYNGEE. In nucleotides, the CDR3 is TGTGCCAGCAGCGTAGCGGCTAGCGGGGGTTATGAGCAGTACTTC. Protein: CASSVAASGGYEQYF.

This clone was found a few times. The rearrangement links TRBV21-1 to TRBJ2-7; the table's TRBD2 call for D was not verified on the DNA. TRBV21-1 is a known pseudogene. The CDR3 contains 11 residues. The CDR3 sequence: CASSNSYEQYF. For the CDR3, the DNA is TGTGCCAGCAGCAATTCGTACGAGCAGTACTTC.

This chain links TRBV30 with TRBJ2-5; 7 bases are shared with TRBD2. The CDR3 is made up of 13 amino acids. Per germline, CDR1 GTSNPN and CDR2 SVGIG (reference sequence). Trimming took 5 bases from V and 4 from J; bases not matched to a gene: 7. The CDR3 DNA is TGTGCCTGGGGACCGGGAGGAAGAGAGACCCAGTACTTC. Protein: CAWGPGGRETQYF.

The genes are TRBV30 and TRBJ1-2; D is perhaps TRBD1 (6 bases). With 0 bases removed from V and 6 bases from J, the gap between germline ends came to 14 bases. The germline gives CDR1 GTSNPN, CDR2 SVGIG (reference sequence). This CDR3 is built from 14 residues. CDR3 in amino acids: CAWSVGGGGDGYTF. CDR3 sequence (DNA): TGTGCCTGGAGTGTAGGAGGGGGAGGCGATGGCTACACCTTC.

This clone was recorded only once. In DNA form, the CDR3 reads TGCAGCGTTGAGCCAGGGACAGGGGGCATGTACGAGCAGTACTTC. It is translated as CSVEPGTGGMYEQYF. The chain is built from TRBV29-1 and TRBJ2-7, with 12 bases aligning to TRBD1. V lost 3 bases, J lost 4 bases, and 7 bases stayed unmatched. Germline V gene sequence: CDR1 SQVTM, CDR2 ANQGSEA. The CDR3 has 15 residues.

This clone was recorded a few times. The V gene is TRBV25-1, the J gene TRBJ2-6; 11 nucleotides agree with TRBD1. There are 18 residues in the CDR3. Losses at the gene ends were 3 bases for V and 0 bases for J; bases not matched to a gene: 4. The germline gives CDR1 MGHDK, CDR2 SYGVNS. The CDR3, as DNA: TGTGCCAGCAGTGAGACCGGGACAGGGGGCTCTGGGGCCAACGTCCTGACTTTC. This translates into CASSETGTGGSGANVLTF. Complete variable domain (other parts from reference TRBV25-1 and TRBJ2-6): EADIYQTPRYLVIGTGKKITLECSQTMGHDKMYWYQQDPGMELHLIHYSYGVNSTEKGDLSSESTVSRIRTEHFPLTLESARPSHTSQYLCASSETGTGGSGANVLTFGAGSRLTVL.

The rearrangement links TRBV5-1 to TRBJ2-3, with 8 bases identical to TRBD2. The CDR3 runs 16 residues. V gave up 4 bases and J gave up 2 bases; unmatched junction bases: 9. Per the germline V gene, CDR1 is SGHRS and CDR2 is YFSETQ. The CDR3 sequence is CASSQNVGLATDTQYF. The CDR3 coding sequence is TGCGCCAGCAGCCAGAATGTAGGACTAGCCACAGATACGCAGTATTTT.

The rearrangement uses TRBV28 and TRBJ2-1, with D possibly being TRBD1 or TRBD2 (5 bases each). The germline CDR1 and CDR2 sequences are MDHEN and SYDVKM. V lost 4 bases and J lost 3, with 7 bases in between. The CDR3 length is 13 residues. CDR3 sequence reads: CASSWDGYNEQFF. The CDR3 DNA reads as TGTGCCAGCAGTTGGGACGGCTACAATGAGCAGTTCTTC. The full variable domain, with the rest looked up from reference TRBV28 and TRBJ2-1, is DVKVTQSSRYLVKRTGEKVFLECVQDMDHENMFWYRQDPGLGLRLIYFSYDVKMKEKGDIPEGYSVSREKKERFSLILESASTNQTSMYLCASSWDGYNEQFFGPGTRLTVL.

The rearrangement uses TRBV6-5 and TRBJ1-5; D is undetermined. The CDR3 is made up of 15 amino acids. Germline V gene sequence: CDR1 MNHEY, CDR2 SVGAGI. V gave up 4 bases and J gave up 1 base, with 11 bases separating them. CDR3 nucleotide sequence: TGTGCCAGCAGTTTAGGACGGAGCAGCAATCAGCCCCAGCATTTT. Protein sequence: CASSLGRSSNQPQHF.

The rearrangement uses TRBV28 and TRBJ2-7; perhaps TRBD1 as D (7 bases). This CDR3 spans 13 amino acids. Germline V gene data show CDR1 as MDHEN and CDR2 as SYDVKM. The ends were cut back, 5 bases at V and 2 bases at J, with 10 bases in the middle. CDR3 sequence (DNA): TGTGCCAGCAGTGCGGGGACAGCCTACGAGCAGTACTTC. Its translation: CASSAGTAYEQYF.

The V gene is TRBV5-6, the J gene TRBJ1-4; TRBD1 matches at 7 bases. CDR3 size: 14 residues. The germline CDR1 and CDR2 sequences are SGHDT and YYEEEE. V lost 3 bases and J lost 8; bases outside the gene matches: 7. The CDR3 sequence is CASSWKTGVEKLFF. For the CDR3, the DNA is TGTGCCAGCAGCTGGAAAACAGGGGTAGAAAAACTGTTTTTT.